This T cell receptor (beta chain) appears in the sequencing data of a study of T-cell memory formation after mild COVID-19. Study-wide context: In these data, TCR clusters were largely donor specific.

Germline lookup yields CDR1 DFQATT and CDR2 SNEGSKA (reference sequence). V was clipped by 5 bases and J by 7 bases; unmatched bases: 11. The length of the CDR3 is 14 residues. TCRdb called the 5' RACE reads again in MiXCR, with one record for every CDR3 protein. The table includes about 110,000 distinct CDR3 sequences, roughly a sixth detected once. This clonotype was counted many times. V gene TRBV20-1 combines with J gene TRBJ1-1; TRBD1 agrees at 9 bases. What was sequenced was PBMCs or a T cell subset sorted from them (not recorded which). This clonotype was sampled from a young man who had mild COVID-19 (a few samples of this study predate the infection). Cell type and time point are not known. CDR3 sequence reads: CSARYRGRTGEAFF. CDR3 bases: TGCAGTGCTCGATACAGGGGGCGGACGGGTGAAGCTTTCTTT.